A single sample is the source of the 8 T cell receptor beta chains below, sequenced in a study of OX40 agonist ivuxolimab in advanced cancers. Here immunoSEQ multiplex PCR was the method, and the copy in TCRdb shows in-frame clones only, minus some. The data hold about 65,000 clones, with approximately 90% observed a single time. This material consisted of CD4+ or CD8+ T cells sorted from blood, taken in a trial of the OX40 agonist ivuxolimab. The origin of the receptors is an adult with an advanced solid tumor such as melanoma, head and neck, liver or kidney cancer.

This chain connects TRBV7-5 to TRBJ2-2; TRBD2 is the table's D call, not checked against the DNA. TRBV7-5 counts as a pseudogene. The CDR3 is 15 amino acids. The CDR3 nucleotides read TGTGTCAGAAGCTTAGTAGGGGACTACACCGGGGAGCTGTTTTTT. Translated, it gives CVRSLVGDYTGELFF.

V is TRBV6-1 and J is TRBJ1-2; 7 bases map to TRBD1. V gave up 4 bases and J gave up 4 bases; unmatched junction bases: 9. The CDR3 runs to 15 residues. Germline values: CDR1 MNHNS, CDR2 SASEGT. The CDR3 loop is CASSATQGPSYGYTF. The CDR3 DNA is TGTGCCAGCAGTGCAACACAGGGGCCCTCCTATGGCTACACCTTC.

V and J are TRBV10-2 and TRBJ1-2, with 8 bases that match TRBD1. J was trimmed by 4 bases and V by 7 bases; bases with no gene match: 5. The CDR3 runs to 13 residues. CDR1 is WSHSY and CDR2 is SAAADI in the germline V gene. CDR3 residues: CASNPGGGYGYTF. In nucleotides, the CDR3 is TGCGCCAGCAACCCAGGGGGCGGCTATGGCTACACCTTC.

The genes are TRBV5-1 and TRBJ1-2; perhaps TRBD1 as D (6 bases). The CDR3 is 14 amino acids. V was cut by 0 bases and J by 4 bases, with 10 bases left in between. Per the germline V gene, CDR1 is SGHRS and CDR2 is YFSETQ. CDR3 in amino acids: CASSLVGTSYGYTF. The CDR3 DNA reads as TGCGCCAGCAGCTTGGTAGGGACATCCTATGGCTACACCTTC. Drawing the rest from reference TRBV5-1 and TRBJ1-2, the complete variable domain is KAGVTQTPRYLIKTRGQQVTLSCSPISGHRSVSWYQQTPGQGLQFLFEYFSETQRNKGNFPGRFSGRQFSNSRSEMNVSTLELGDSALYLCASSLVGTSYGYTFGSGTRLTVV.

The chain combines TRBV11-2 with TRBJ2-5, with 12 bases identical to TRBD2. CDR1 SGHAT and CDR2 FQNNGV come from the germline V gene. Trimming removed 1 base from V and 0 bases from J; junction bases left unmatched: 6. CDR3 length: 18 amino acids. CDR3 nucleotide sequence: TGTGCCAGCAGCTTAGTCCGCCTAGCGGGGGGGTACCAAGAGACCCAGTACTTC. Protein sequence: CASSLVRLAGGYQETQYF.

V usage is TRBV7-9 and J usage is TRBJ2-5, with TRBD2 matching over 13 bases. This CDR3 has 15 amino acids. Trimming took 3 bases from V and 4 from J; bases not matched to a gene: 2. Germline values: CDR1 SEHNR, CDR2 FQNEAQ (reference sequence). CDR3 sequence reads: CASSLGTSGTETQYF. The CDR3 DNA follows: TGTGCCAGCAGCTTGGGGACTAGCGGGACAGAGACCCAGTACTTC.

The count of this clone is one. The chain uses TRBV7-2 and TRBJ1-5, with D uncertain. Trimming pared 5 bases from V and 7 bases from J, leaving 15 bases between. Germline CDR1 is SGHTA and CDR2 is FQGNSA. The CDR3 sequence is 14 residues long. This chain's CDR3 is CASSLGRAGQPQHF. The DNA for the CDR3 is TGTGCCAGCAGCCTGGGAAGGGCGGGACAGCCCCAGCATTTT.

This clone was counted only a few times. The chain combines TRBV10-3 with TRBJ1-1; TRBD1 matches at 8 bases. The germline V gene has CDR1 ENHRY and CDR2 SYGVKD. This CDR3 has 14 residues. V shed 10 bases, J shed 1 base, and the junction held 8 bases outside the gene matches. The CDR3, as DNA: TGTGCCACTGACAGGGGTGGCGGGAACACTGAAGCTTTCTTT. This encodes CATDRGGGNTEAFF.